This T cell receptor (beta chain) stems from a study of T cell changes during pregnancy in multiple sclerosis. In germline, CDR1 is MDHEN, CDR2 SYDVKM. This CDR3 has 12 amino acids. Trimming removed 6 bases at V and 5 bases at J, with 10 bases between. TCRdb's copy holds only in-frame clones and misses some; the assay was immunoSEQ multiplex PCR. The sample records 65,000 to 85,000 clones, about 90% being singletons. The receptor comes from a female donor in good health, enrolled as a control in a pregnancy study. The chain couples TRBV28 to TRBJ1-1; possibly TRBD1 for D (5 bases). Sequenced here: peripheral blood, sampled in the first trimester of pregnancy. In DNA form, the CDR3 reads TGTGCCAGCAGATCGGGGGGAACTGAAGCTTTCTTT. Translation: CASRSGGTEAFF.